Following are 9 T cell receptor beta chains from one sample sequenced in a study of cytomegalovirus exposure and HLA in healthy donors. 60 Vbeta and 13 Jbeta primers were used in PCR. The data were produced by immunoSEQ multiplex PCR, yet TCRdb's version contains in-frame clones alone and is incomplete. The sample lists under 130,000 clones; about 83% were seen once. The source material was PBMCs. The receptors stem from a female donor in good health and CMV-seropositive.

This clone was observed a single time. This chain connects TRBV7-6 to TRBJ2-2, with a weak D call TRBD2 (7 bases). This CDR3 comprises 16 residues. The germline gives CDR1 SGHVS, CDR2 FNYEAQ. The V and J ends lost 5 bases and 6 bases respectively, with 19 bases between them. CDR3 amino acids: CASSPGPRGASGELFF. The CDR3, as DNA: TGTGCCAGCAGCCCTGGGCCCCGGGGGGCTTCCGGGGAGCTGTTTTTT.

The genes are TRBV15 and TRBJ2-1, with 9 positions matching TRBD1. V was pared by 0 bases and J by 7 bases, with 10 bases of the junction left unmatched. Germline V gene lookup returns CDR1 LNHNV and CDR2 YYDKDF (reference sequence). This CDR3 comprises 17 residues. Here the CDR3 reads CATSRDLTGGVENEQFF. CDR3 DNA sequence: TGTGCCACCAGCAGAGATCTAACAGGGGGCGTTGAGAATGAGCAGTTCTTC.

About this clone itself: Its ends do not fully match the called genes, so a read error is possible. The chain links TRBV7-9 to TRBJ1-1; the match to TRBD1 covers 9 bases. The germline V gene has CDR1 SEHNR and CDR2 FQNEAQ (reference sequence). This CDR3 is 16 amino acids long. This CDR3 reads CSSSLYTHRGRTEAFF. In nucleotides, the CDR3 is TGTTCCAGCAGCTTATACACCCACAGGGGGCGAACTGAAGCTTTCTTT.

The chain has TRBV29-1 and TRBJ2-2, with a weak D call TRBD2 (6 bases). The germline V and J ends were trimmed by 4 bases and 2 bases, with 14 bases remaining between them. The CDR3 is 15 residues long. Germline V lookup: CDR1 SQVTM, CDR2 ANQGSEA. Here the CDR3 reads CSVVRSSGNTGELFF. Here the CDR3 DNA reads TGCAGCGTTGTTCGGAGTAGCGGCAACACCGGGGAGCTGTTTTTT.

The V gene is TRBV5-1, the J gene TRBJ2-7; 9 bases agree with TRBD1. Germline V CDR1 and CDR2: SGHRS, YFSETQ. Unmatched junction bases numbered 5, after V lost 0 bases and J lost 1 base. This CDR3 contains 16 residues. CDR3 DNA: TGCGCCAGCAGCTTGGGAGGACAGGGGATATCCTACGAGCAGTACTTC. As protein: CASSLGGQGISYEQYF.

In this sample, this clone turned up a few times. Germline is not matched at one junction end, which may reflect a read error. The rearrangement links TRBV6-5 to TRBJ1-1, with D tentatively TRBD1 (6 bases). Germline CDR1 reads MNHEY; CDR2 reads SVGAGI. This CDR3 comprises 15 residues. CDR3 DNA: TGTGCCAGCCTACTCGGCAGGGGATTGAAAACTGAAGCTTTCTTT. Residues: CASLLGRGLKTEAFF.

DNA for the CDR3: TGCTGCGGGGGTAGCGAGGAGCAGTTCTTC. Translated, it gives CCGGSEEQFF. The V call is TRBV29-1, the J call TRBJ2-1, with TRBD2 matching over 7 bases. CDR3 size: 10 residues. Germline V gives CDR1 SQVTM, CDR2 ANQGSEA.

CDR3 amino acids: CASSIMGQKNTEAFF. In DNA form, the CDR3 reads TGCGCCAGCAGTATCATGGGACAGAAGAACACTGAAGCTTTCTTT. The chain employs TRBV5-1 and TRBJ1-1; TRBD1 agrees at 7 bases. J gave up 1 base and V 5 bases, and 8 bases lay outside the gene matches. This CDR3 is 15 amino acids long. Germline V gene sequence: CDR1 SGHRS, CDR2 YFSETQ. The whole variable domain, remainder taken from reference TRBV5-1 and TRBJ1-1, is KAGVTQTPRYLIKTRGQQVTLSCSPISGHRSVSWYQQTPGQGLQFLFEYFSETQRNKGNFPGRFSGRQFSNSRSEMNVSTLELGDSALYLCASSIMGQKNTEAFFGQGTRLTVV.

The chain links TRBV29-1 to TRBJ1-5; no reliable D call. Trimming removed 5 bases from V and 3 bases from J, with 11 bases in between. CDR3 length: 13 residues. CDR1 and CDR2 from the germline V gene are SQVTM and ANQGSEA. Written as DNA, the CDR3 is TGCAGCGTTCGACTCGGGGACAATCAGCCCCAGCATTTT. It is translated as CSVRLGDNQPQHF.